The 13 T cell receptor beta chains presented below share a single source sample, sequenced in a study of regulatory T cells in long-lasting Graves disease. According to the study, TCR beta libraries were built with iRepertoire HTBI primers and CDR3-region Arm-PCR. TCRdb reprocessed the multiplex PCR reads via MiXCR and lists one record per CDR3 protein. This sample has 310,000 or so distinct CDR3 sequences, with 22% found just once. Noted time point: persistent/refractory GD, antithyroid drugs over 5 years with positive TRAb. RNA from PBMCs was the source of the TCR library. Sequenced here: peripheral blood mononuclear cells (PBMCs), sampled when the disease was refractory, from a patient treated with antithyroid drugs. These receptors were taken from a female donor with Graves disease.

The chain employs TRBV3-1 and TRBJ2-7, with 8 bases aligning to TRBD1. V shed 0 bases, J shed 3 bases, and the junction held 4 bases outside the gene matches. This CDR3 has 15 residues. CDR1 is LGHDT, CDR2 YNNKEL, per germline (reference sequence). The CDR3 bases are TGTGCCAGCAGCCAAGAGGCCGGGACAGGCTACGAGCAGTACTTC. This encodes CASSQEAGTGYEQYF.

This clonotype has more than one count but fewer than ten. The chain recombines TRBV6-2 or TRBV6-3 with TRBJ2-7, with 7 bases identical to TRBD1. The CDR3 is 16 amino acids. V lost 5 bases and J lost 2; bases outside the gene matches: 12. The germline V gene has CDR1 MNHEY and CDR2 SVGEGT. The CDR3: CASSGDDRANPYEQYF. The CDR3 coding sequence is TGTGCCAGCAGTGGAGACGACAGGGCCAACCCCTACGAGCAGTACTTC.

The table lists this clonotype with many counts. The chain has TRBV2 and TRBJ1-3, with TRBD1 identical over 8 bases. The CDR3 extends over 16 amino acids. Germline V gene data show CDR1 as SNHLY and CDR2 as FYNNEI. Unmatched junction bases numbered 9, after V lost 8 bases and J lost 0 bases. Here the CDR3 DNA reads TGTGCCAGCGTCACGGGGGACAGGCGCTCTGGAAACACCATATATTTT. Its protein product is CASVTGDRRSGNTIYF.

This chain joins TRBV28 and TRBJ2-5; 7 bases fit TRBD1. CDR1 and CDR2 from the germline V gene are MDHEN and SYDVKM. The CDR3 runs 15 residues. With V trimmed by 1 base and J by 7 bases, 9 bases remained unmatched. The CDR3 DNA follows: TGTGCCAGCAGTTTATACGCAGGGGGATCGGCGACCCAGTACTTC. Its translation: CASSLYAGGSATQYF. The full variable domain, with the rest looked up from reference TRBV28 and TRBJ2-5, is DVKVTQSSRYLVKRTGEKVFLECVQDMDHENMFWYRQDPGLGLRLIYFSYDVKMKEKGDIPEGYSVSREKKERFSLILESASTNQTSMYLCASSLYAGGSATQYFGPGTRLLVL.

This rearrangement joins TRBV7-2 to TRBJ2-7; D is unclear. Germline CDR1 SGHTA, CDR2 FQGNSA. Trimming took off 1 base at V and 3 bases at J, with 7 bases between the two ends. This CDR3 spans 13 amino acids. The CDR3 loop reads CASSLGVFYEQYF. CDR3 sequence (DNA): TGTGCCAGCAGCTTAGGGGTATTCTACGAGCAGTACTTC. The full variable domain, in which reference TRBV7-2 and TRBJ2-7 provide the parts outside the CDR3, is GAGVSQSPSNKVTEKGKDVELRCDPISGHTALYWYRQSLGQGLEFLIYFQGNSAPDKSGLPSDRFSAERTGGSVSTLTIQRTQQEDSAVYLCASSLGVFYEQYFGPGTRLTVT.

This clonotype was detected many times. This rearrangement joins TRBV9 to TRBJ2-7, with D unclear. Germline CDR1 SGDLS, CDR2 YYNGEE. The CDR3 spans 14 residues. V lost 0 bases, J lost 3 bases, and 10 bases lay in between. The DNA for the CDR3 is TGTGCCAGCAGCGTAGGAGGCGACAACTACGAGCAGTACTTC. Amino acids: CASSVGGDNYEQYF.

Many counts were recorded for this clonotype. This chain joins TRBV7-2 and TRBJ1-6; 7 bases are shared with TRBD1. CDR1 is SGHTA and CDR2 is FQGNSA in the germline V gene. The CDR3 extends over 14 amino acids. The V gene end was trimmed by 5 bases and the J gene end by 7 bases; junction bases not matched to a gene: 5. CDR3 in amino acids: CASSPGQTNSPLHF. The CDR3 bases are TGTGCCAGCAGCCCGGGACAGACCAATTCACCCCTCCACTTT. Full variable domain (outside the CDR3, taken from reference TRBV7-2 and TRBJ1-6): GAGVSQSPSNKVTEKGKDVELRCDPISGHTALYWYRQSLGQGLEFLIYFQGNSAPDKSGLPSDRFSAERTGGSVSTLTIQRTQQEDSAVYLCASSPGQTNSPLHFGNGTRLTVT.

The V and J genes are TRBV6-1 and TRBJ1-1, with a weak D call TRBD1 (5 bases). V was pared by 6 bases and J by 1 base, with 12 bases between. This CDR3 is 14 amino acids long. Germline V gene data show CDR1 as MNHNS and CDR2 as SASEGT. The CDR3 DNA is TGTGCCAGCAGCCAGACAGTGTCGAACACTGAAGCTTTCTTT. It encodes CASSQTVSNTEAFF.

The V and J genes are TRBV5-1 and TRBJ2-1; no firm D call. Looked up from germline, CDR1 is SGHRS and CDR2 is YFSETQ. V shed 0 bases and J shed 2 bases, with 9 bases lying between them. The CDR3 is 15 residues long. The CDR3 DNA sequence: TGCGCCAGCAGCTTGGTTGACCCGCCCTACAATGAGCAGTTCTTC. Protein: CASSLVDPPYNEQFF.

This clonotype was seen at least ten times. This chain connects TRBV7-2 to TRBJ2-7; 9 bases are shared with TRBD2. The CDR3 contains 15 residues. Per the germline V gene, CDR1 is SGHTA and CDR2 is FQGNSA. Losses at the gene ends were 5 bases for V and 4 bases for J; bases not matched to a gene: 9. Here the CDR3 reads CASSIGLAGMYEQYF. CDR3 DNA sequence: TGTGCCAGCAGCATCGGTCTAGCGGGAATGTACGAGCAGTACTTC.

This clonotype was seen more than once but under ten times. The CDR3 spells CASSSNLRGATNEKLFF. The CDR3 nucleotides read TGTGCCAGCAGCTCCAACCTCCGGGGAGCAACTAATGAAAAACTGTTTTTT. The V call is TRBV13, the J call TRBJ1-4, with D hard to call. V was cut by 4 bases and J by 0 bases, with 15 bases left in between. CDR1 is PRHDT, CDR2 FYEKMQ, per germline (reference sequence). The CDR3 sequence is 17 residues long.

A few counts support this clonotype. V gene TRBV7-9 combines with J gene TRBJ1-1, with a weak D call TRBD1 (6 bases). The length of the CDR3 is 14 residues. V was pared by 6 bases and J by 1 base, with 12 bases between. The germline gives CDR1 SEHNR, CDR2 FQNEAQ (reference sequence). CDR3 nucleotides: TGTGCCAGCAGGCCCCGGACAGAGAACACTGAAGCTTTCTTT. This translates into CASRPRTENTEAFF.

This clonotype was detected ten times or more. The chain recombines TRBV11-2 with TRBJ1-3; the D is unclear. The CDR3 loop spans 12 amino acids. Trimming pared 5 bases from V and 0 bases from J, leaving 2 bases between. Germline values: CDR1 SGHAT, CDR2 FQNNGV. The CDR3 spells CASSLSGNTIYF. The CDR3 DNA follows: TGTGCCAGCAGCCTCTCTGGAAACACCATATATTTT. The full variable domain, in which reference TRBV11-2 and TRBJ1-3 provide the parts outside the CDR3, is EAGVAQSPRYKIIEKRQSVAFWCNPISGHATLYWYQQILGQGPKLLIQFQNNGVVDDSQLPKDRFSAERLKGVDSTLKIQPAKLEDSAVYLCASSLSGNTIYFGEGSWLTVV.